The clone carrying this T cell receptor (beta chain) came up a few times. Its antigen is currently unknown. As the sequencing template, cDNA was produced by extracting RNA and reverse transcribing it. Clones were sequenced by immunoSEQ multiplex PCR, and TCRdb holds only the in-frame ones, with some missing. The sample lists 150,000 or so clones, approximately 50% occurring once. Germline CDR1 MDHEN, CDR2 SYDVKM. CDR3 length: 13 residues. Trimming pared 7 bases from V and 1 base from J, leaving 11 bases between. These data originate in a study of CD8+ T cells in alopecia areata. Study details: Oral tofacitinib, 5 to 10 mg twice daily, was given in an open-label trial. Tofacitinib continued for 6 to 18 months and was then withheld for 6 months.

General study points: Between patients, shared TCR sequences were less clear than in mice. This was possibly due in part to HLA diversity in the patient population. For lesional scalp, especially alopecia totalis/universalis, clonality was higher than in normal scalp.

Sequencing used CD4+ T cells sorted from blood. V gene TRBV28 combines with J gene TRBJ2-7; D is tentatively TRBD1 or TRBD2 (5 bases each). The TCR was taken from a human donor with alopecia areata. The CDR3 spells CASIPGGSYEQYF. In DNA form, the CDR3 reads TGTGCCAGCATCCCTGGGGGTTCCTACGAGCAGTACTTC.